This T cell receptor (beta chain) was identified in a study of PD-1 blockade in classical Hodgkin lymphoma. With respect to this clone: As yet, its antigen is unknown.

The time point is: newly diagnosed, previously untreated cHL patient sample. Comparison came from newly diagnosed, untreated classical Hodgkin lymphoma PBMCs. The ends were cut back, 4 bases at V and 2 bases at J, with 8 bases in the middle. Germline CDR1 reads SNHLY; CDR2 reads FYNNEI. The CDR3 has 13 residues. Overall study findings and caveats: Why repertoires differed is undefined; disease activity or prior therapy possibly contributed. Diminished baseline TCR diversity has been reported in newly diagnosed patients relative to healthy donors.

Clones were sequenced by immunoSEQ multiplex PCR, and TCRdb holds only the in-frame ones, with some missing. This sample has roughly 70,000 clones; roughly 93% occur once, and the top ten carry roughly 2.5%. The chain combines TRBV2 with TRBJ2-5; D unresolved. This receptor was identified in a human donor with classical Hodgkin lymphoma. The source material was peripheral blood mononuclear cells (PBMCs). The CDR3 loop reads CASSADTQETQYF. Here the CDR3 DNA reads TGTGCCAGCAGTGCTGACACTCAAGAGACCCAGTACTTC.